The TCR beta chain under discussion was sequenced for a study of blood T cell repertoires in COVID-19. The overall study: The United States, Italy and Spain were the sources of the acute and convalescent COVID-19 samples. Sample material is recorded as cDNA or gDNA derived from T cells, B-cell-depleted T cells, or PBMCs.

Germline-derived CDR1 and CDR2 are MDHEN and SYDVKM. There are 16 residues in the CDR3. With 6 bases removed from V and 5 bases from J, the gap between germline ends came to 19 bases. Authors' methods: Amplification of reference gene primers provided the estimated nucleated cell counts. TCRdb's table, derived via immunoSEQ multiplex PCR, lists solely in-frame clones and lacks some. That table gives V, J and clone size, and the DNA gave D and trimming. Altogether some 290,000 clones are present, 70% to 90% being singletons, with the ten largest covering approximately 4%. Sequencing was performed on peripheral blood. The chain recombines TRBV28 with TRBJ2-2, with D possibly being TRBD2 (7 bases). The clonotype was recovered from a man between 18 and 29 years old with active or convalescent COVID-19. The CDR3 reads CASSPRGGRWTGELFF. CDR3 DNA: TGTGCCAGCAGCCCGAGGGGGGGGCGGTGGACCGGGGAGCTGTTTTTT.